This T cell receptor (beta chain) came from a study of blood T cell repertoires in COVID-19. Assay: immunoSEQ multiplex PCR; the TCRdb copy retains only in-frame clones and omits some. The data show over 150,000 clones, around 80% seen once. V was shortened by 2 bases and J by 8 bases, with 17 bases between the two germline ends. The CDR3 contains 15 residues. Germline CDR1 reads SGHRS; CDR2 reads YFSETQ. Specimen: PBMCs or T cells enriched from blood (not recorded which). The rearrangement joins TRBV5-1 to TRBJ2-1; weak D call: TRBD1 (6 bases). This TCR came from a man between 45 and 60 years old who had recovered from COVID-19. The CDR3 is CASSLQGLVRDEQFF. CDR3 DNA: TGCGCCAGCAGCTTACAGGGTTTGGTGCGGGATGAGCAGTTCTTC.